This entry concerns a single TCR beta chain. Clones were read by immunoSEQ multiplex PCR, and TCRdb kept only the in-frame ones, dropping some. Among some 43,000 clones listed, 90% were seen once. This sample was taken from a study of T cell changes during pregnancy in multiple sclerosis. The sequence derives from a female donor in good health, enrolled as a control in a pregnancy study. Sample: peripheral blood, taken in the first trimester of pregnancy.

In DNA, the CDR3 is TGTGCCAGCTCACGGGGGGAGCAAGAGACCCAGTACTTC. Translating gives CASSRGEQETQYF. The genes are TRBV18 and TRBJ2-5; a possible D gene is TRBD2 (6 bases). Between the trimmed V and J ends, which lost 4 bases and 2 bases, there was a span of 8 bases. CDR1 and CDR2 from the germline V gene are KGHSH and LQKENI. This CDR3 is 13 amino acids long.